This TCR beta chain was sequenced for a study of OX40 agonist ivuxolimab in advanced cancers. Regarding the complete study: The costimulatory receptor OX40 (CD134) was targeted by ivuxolimab, a fully human IgG2 agonistic monoclonal antibody. Intravenous ivuxolimab was administered to patients every 2 weeks at six dose levels: 0.01, 0.1, 0.3, 1.5, 3 and 10 mg/kg. Of the roughly 54 dose-escalation patients, hepatocellular carcinoma was present in about 19, melanoma in roughly 15, renal cell carcinoma in 9 and head and neck cancer in 9. In the dose-escalation cohort, roughly four fifths of patients were male, and the mean age was approximately 64 years, with a range of roughly 23 to 85. Prior anti-PD-1, anti-PD-L1 or anti-CTLA-4 therapy was permitted, and checkpoint inhibitors had been received by around 39% of dose-escalation patients. Partial responses were achieved by three dose-escalation patients, of whom one had hepatocellular carcinoma and two had cutaneous melanoma. The point of sequencing TCRbeta in the periphery was to test whether ivuxolimab changed TCR sequence diversity and drove clonal T-cell expansion. The monotherapy dose-escalation portion (N ≈ 50 patients) of the phase I ivuxolimab trial is reported in the paper. The research as a whole found: The antigen specificity of the clonally expanded peripheral T cells was not determined. At doses of 0.1 to 3.0 mg/kg, clonal expansion of both CD4+ and CD8+ blood T cells was observed from baseline to week 6. After ivuxolimab, expanded clones were on average more numerous among CD8+ T cells than among CD4+ T cells. In the 0.1-3.0 mg/kg groups, partial responders had among the lowest normalized peripheral clonal expansion, particularly in CD8+ T cells. Low levels of normalized T-cell clonal expansion were also seen in some patients who did not respond.

For this clone: It has no known antigen specificity. Base qualities are not at hand, and no much larger clone is one base apart.

Genomic DNA was isolated from the sorted cells so that the TCRbeta CDR3 region could be sequenced. TCRbeta CDR3 regions were sequenced using the immunoSEQ Assay. TCRdb mirrors the immuneACCESS table, restricted to in-frame sequences. Some clones are absent from its copies; in checked studies, under half trace to an unresolved V gene, and the reason for the others is unknown. Counted in this sample were 80,000 to 85,000 clones; roughly 84% of them appeared once. The ten largest account for 6.5% of the sample. The trial excluded patients who had a history of autoimmune disease or who were on systemic immunosuppression. Peripheral blood for TCR sequencing was drawn from every dose cohort at baseline, at cycle 4 day 1 and at cycle 7 day 1. The samples were taken from a phase I, first-in-human, multicenter, open-label dose-escalation trial of ivuxolimab. Adults with locally advanced or metastatic melanoma, renal cell, hepatocellular, or head and neck squamous cell carcinoma were enrolled in the trial. Before TCR sequencing, CD4+ T cells and CD8+ T cells were sorted from peripheral blood as separate populations.

The CDR3 goes from the cysteine to the phenylalanine over 12 residues. Only the CDR3 portion is preserved as DNA: 36 bases, with reading frame beginning at the first base. For CDR1 and CDR2, the germline V gene lists SGDLS and YYNGEE. V gives up 0 bases and J gives up 6 bases, and the segment between their germline ends measures 6 bases. The sequence was collected from an adult with an advanced solid tumor such as melanoma, head and neck, liver or kidney cancer. Sequenced here: CD4+ or CD8+ T cells sorted from blood, sampled in a trial of the OX40 agonist ivuxolimab. Rearrangement joined TRBV9 to TRBJ1-2, with the D gene not clear enough to name. CDR3 reads: CASSVDGDGYTF. The DNA sequence follows: TGTGCCAGCAGCGTAGATGGGGATGGCTACACCTTC.